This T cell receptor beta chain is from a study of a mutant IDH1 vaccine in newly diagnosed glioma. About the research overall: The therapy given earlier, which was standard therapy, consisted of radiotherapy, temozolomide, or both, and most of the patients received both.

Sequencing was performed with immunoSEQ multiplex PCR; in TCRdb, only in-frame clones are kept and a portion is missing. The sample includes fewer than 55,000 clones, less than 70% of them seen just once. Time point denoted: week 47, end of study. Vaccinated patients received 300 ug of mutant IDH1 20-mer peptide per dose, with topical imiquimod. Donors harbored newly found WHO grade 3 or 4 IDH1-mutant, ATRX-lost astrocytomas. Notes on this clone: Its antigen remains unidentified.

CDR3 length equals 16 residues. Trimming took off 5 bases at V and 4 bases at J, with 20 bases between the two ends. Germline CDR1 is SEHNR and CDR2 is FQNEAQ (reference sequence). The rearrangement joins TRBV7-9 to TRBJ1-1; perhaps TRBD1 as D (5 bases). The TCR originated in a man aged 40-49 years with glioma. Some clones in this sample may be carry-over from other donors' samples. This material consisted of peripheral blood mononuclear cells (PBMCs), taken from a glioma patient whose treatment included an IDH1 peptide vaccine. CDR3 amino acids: CASSPRGSGGGTEAFF. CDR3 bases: TGTGCCAGCAGCCCTCGAGGGTCTGGGGGGGGCACTGAAGCTTTCTTT.